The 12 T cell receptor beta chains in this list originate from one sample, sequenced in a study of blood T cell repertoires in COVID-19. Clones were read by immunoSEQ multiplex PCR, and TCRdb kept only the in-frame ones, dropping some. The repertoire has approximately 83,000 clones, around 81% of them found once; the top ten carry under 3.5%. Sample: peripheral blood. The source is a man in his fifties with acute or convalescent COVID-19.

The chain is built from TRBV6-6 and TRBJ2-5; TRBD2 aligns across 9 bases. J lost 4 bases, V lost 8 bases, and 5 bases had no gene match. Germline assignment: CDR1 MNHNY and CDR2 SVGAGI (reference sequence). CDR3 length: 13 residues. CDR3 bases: TGTGCCAGCGGGACTAGCCGGGGAGAGACCCAGTACTTC. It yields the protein CASGTSRGETQYF.

CDR3 sequence: CASSPGRAKETQYF. For the CDR3, the DNA is TGCGCCAGCAGCCCCGGGCGGGCGAAGGAGACCCAGTACTTC. The chain couples TRBV5-1 to TRBJ2-5; D possibly corresponds to TRBD2 (5 bases). Per germline, CDR1 SGHRS and CDR2 YFSETQ. This CDR3 spans 14 amino acids. Trimming pared 4 bases from V and 5 bases from J, leaving 15 bases between.

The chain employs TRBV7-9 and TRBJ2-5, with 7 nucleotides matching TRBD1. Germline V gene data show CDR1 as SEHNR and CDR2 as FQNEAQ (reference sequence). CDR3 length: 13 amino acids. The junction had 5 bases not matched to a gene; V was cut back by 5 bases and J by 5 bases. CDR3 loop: CASSPPGGETQYF. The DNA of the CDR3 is TGTGCCAGCAGCCCCCCAGGGGGTGAGACCCAGTACTTC.

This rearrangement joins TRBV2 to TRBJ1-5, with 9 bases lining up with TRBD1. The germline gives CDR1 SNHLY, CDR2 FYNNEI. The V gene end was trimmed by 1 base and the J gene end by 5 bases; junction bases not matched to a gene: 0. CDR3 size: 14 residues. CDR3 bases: TGTGCCAGCAGTGAAGGGACAGGGGATCAGCCCCAGCATTTT. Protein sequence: CASSEGTGDQPQHF.

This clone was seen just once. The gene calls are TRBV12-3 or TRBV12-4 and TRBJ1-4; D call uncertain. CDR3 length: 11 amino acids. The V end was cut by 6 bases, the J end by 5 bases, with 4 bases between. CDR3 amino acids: CASSPNEKLFF. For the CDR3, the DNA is TGTGCCAGCAGCCCAAATGAAAAACTGTTTTTT.

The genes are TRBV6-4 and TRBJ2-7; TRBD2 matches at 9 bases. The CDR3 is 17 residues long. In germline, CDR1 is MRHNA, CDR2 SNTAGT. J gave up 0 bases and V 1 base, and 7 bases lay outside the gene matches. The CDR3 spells CASSDFPSGRSSYEQYF. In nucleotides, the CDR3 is TGTGCCAGCAGTGACTTCCCCAGCGGGAGGAGCTCCTACGAGCAGTACTTC.

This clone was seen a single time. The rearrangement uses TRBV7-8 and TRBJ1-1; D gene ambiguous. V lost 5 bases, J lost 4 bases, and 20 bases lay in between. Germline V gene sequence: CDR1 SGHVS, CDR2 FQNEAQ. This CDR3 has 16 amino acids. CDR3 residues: CASSLPVTRPSTEAFF. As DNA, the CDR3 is TGTGCCAGCAGCCTTCCCGTGACTCGCCCTTCCACTGAAGCTTTCTTT.

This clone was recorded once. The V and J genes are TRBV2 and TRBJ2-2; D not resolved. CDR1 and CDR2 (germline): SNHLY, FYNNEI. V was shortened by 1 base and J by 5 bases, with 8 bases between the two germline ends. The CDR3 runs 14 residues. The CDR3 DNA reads TGTGCCAGCAGTGAAGTGGCTTCGACCGGGGAGCTGTTTTTT. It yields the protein CASSEVASTGELFF. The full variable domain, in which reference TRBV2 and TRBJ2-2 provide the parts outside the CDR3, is EPEVTQTPSHQVTQMGQEVILRCVPISNHLYFYWYRQILGQKVEFLVSFYNNEISEKSEIFDDQFSVERPDGSNFTLKIRSTKLEDSAMYFCASSEVASTGELFFGEGSRLTVL.

The CDR3 nucleotides read TGTGCCAGTACAGGACTAGCGGACACAGATACGCAGTATTTT. Its protein product is CASTGLADTDTQYF. The chain joins TRBV19 to TRBJ2-3; TRBD2 matches 10 bases. The CDR3 runs to 14 residues. Germline CDR1 is LNHDA and CDR2 is SQIVND (reference sequence). V shed 7 bases, J shed 2 bases, and the junction held 3 bases outside the gene matches.

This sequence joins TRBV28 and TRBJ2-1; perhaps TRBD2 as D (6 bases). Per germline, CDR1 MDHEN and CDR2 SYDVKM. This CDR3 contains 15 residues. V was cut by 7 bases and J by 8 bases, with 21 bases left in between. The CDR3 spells CASTSLAGGFHEQFF. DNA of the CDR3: TGTGCCAGCACATCATTGGCCGGGGGATTTCATGAGCAGTTCTTC.

The CDR3 spells CASSLEIATYNEQFF. DNA of the CDR3: TGTGCCAGCAGCTTGGAGATAGCGACCTACAATGAGCAGTTCTTC. The V and J genes are TRBV5-5 and TRBJ2-1; perhaps TRBD2 as D (5 bases). The CDR3 sequence is 15 residues long. Germline V gene lookup returns CDR1 SGHKS and CDR2 YYEKEE (reference sequence). V lost 0 bases to trimming and J lost 2 bases, with 9 bases between them.

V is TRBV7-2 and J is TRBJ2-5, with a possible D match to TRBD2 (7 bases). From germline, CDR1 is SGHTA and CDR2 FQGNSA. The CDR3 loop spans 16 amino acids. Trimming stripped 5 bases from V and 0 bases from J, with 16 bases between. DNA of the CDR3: TGTGCCAGCAGCCAGAGGGGGGGGTCGTACCAAGAGACCCAGTACTTC. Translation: CASSQRGGSYQETQYF.